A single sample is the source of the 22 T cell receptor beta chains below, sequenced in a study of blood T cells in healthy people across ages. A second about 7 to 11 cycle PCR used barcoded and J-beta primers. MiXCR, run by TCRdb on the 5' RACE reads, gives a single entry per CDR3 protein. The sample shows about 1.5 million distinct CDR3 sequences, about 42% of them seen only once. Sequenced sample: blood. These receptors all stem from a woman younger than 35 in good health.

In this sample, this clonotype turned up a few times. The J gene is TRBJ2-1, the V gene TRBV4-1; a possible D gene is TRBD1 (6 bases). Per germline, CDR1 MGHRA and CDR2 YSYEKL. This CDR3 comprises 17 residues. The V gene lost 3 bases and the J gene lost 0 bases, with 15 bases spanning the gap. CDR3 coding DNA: TGCGCCAGCAGCCAGAAATCGAGACAGGCCTCCTACAATGAGCAGTTCTTC. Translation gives CASSQKSRQASYNEQFF.

The CDR3 bases are TGTGCCAGCAGCAAAGGAGGCGGCGACAGGGGCAACACAGATACGCAGTATTTT. Its protein product is CASSKGGGDRGNTDTQYF. The V gene is TRBV21-1, the J gene TRBJ2-3; the table names TRBD1, a call not compared with the DNA. TRBV21-1 is labeled a pseudogene. The CDR3 loop spans 18 amino acids.

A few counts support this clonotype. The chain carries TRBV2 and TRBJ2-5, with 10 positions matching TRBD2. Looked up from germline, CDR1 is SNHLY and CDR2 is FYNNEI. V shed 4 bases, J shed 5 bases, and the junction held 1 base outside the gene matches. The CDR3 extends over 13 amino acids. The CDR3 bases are TGTGCCAGCAGTGCGACTAGCGGGGAGACCCAGTACTTC. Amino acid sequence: CASSATSGETQYF.

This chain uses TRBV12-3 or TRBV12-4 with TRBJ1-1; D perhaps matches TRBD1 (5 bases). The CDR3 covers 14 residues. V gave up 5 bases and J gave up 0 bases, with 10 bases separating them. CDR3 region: CASSRDHLNTEAFF. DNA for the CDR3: TGTGCCAGCAGTAGGGACCACCTGAACACTGAAGCTTTCTTT.

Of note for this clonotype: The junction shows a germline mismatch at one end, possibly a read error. The CDR3 nucleotides are TGCGGTGCGCTCTTACGGGGGAACTTTGGTAATGAGCAGTTCTTC. Protein product: CGALLRGNFGNEQFF. This chain links TRBV20-1 with TRBJ2-1; maybe TRBD2 (6 bases). The germline V gene encodes CDR1 DFQATT and CDR2 SNEGSKA (reference sequence). The CDR3 is 15 residues long.

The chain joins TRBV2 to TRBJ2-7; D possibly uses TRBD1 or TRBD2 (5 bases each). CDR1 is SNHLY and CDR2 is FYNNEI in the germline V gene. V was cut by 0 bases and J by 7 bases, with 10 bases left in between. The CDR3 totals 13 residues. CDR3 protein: CASSEAGVNEQYF. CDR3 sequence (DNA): TGTGCCAGCAGTGAAGCGGGGGTCAATGAGCAGTACTTC.

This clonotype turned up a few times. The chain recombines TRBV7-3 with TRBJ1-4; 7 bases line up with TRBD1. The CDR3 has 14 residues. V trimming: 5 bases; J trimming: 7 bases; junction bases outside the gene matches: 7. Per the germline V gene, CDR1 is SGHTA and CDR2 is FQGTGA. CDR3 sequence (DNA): TGTGCCAGCAGCCGGACAGGCAGAGGTGAAAAACTGTTTTTT. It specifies CASSRTGRGEKLFF.

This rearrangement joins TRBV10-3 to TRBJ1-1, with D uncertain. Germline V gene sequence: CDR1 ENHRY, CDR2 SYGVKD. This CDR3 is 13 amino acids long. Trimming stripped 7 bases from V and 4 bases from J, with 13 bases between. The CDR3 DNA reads TGTGCCATCAAGGTTGAGGGAAGCACTGAAGCTTTCTTT. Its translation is CAIKVEGSTEAFF.

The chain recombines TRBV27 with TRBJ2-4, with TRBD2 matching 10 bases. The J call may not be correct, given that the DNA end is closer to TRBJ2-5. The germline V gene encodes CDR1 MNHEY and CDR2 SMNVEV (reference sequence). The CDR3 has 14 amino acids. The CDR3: CASSQWTSGETQYF. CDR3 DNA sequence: TGTGCCAGCAGTCAATGGACTAGCGGCGAGACCCAGTACTTC.

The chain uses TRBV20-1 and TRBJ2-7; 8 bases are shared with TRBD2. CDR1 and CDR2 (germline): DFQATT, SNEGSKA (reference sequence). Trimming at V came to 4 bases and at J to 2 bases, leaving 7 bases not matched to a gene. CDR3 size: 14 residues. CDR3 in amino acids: CSATTTSGPYEQYF. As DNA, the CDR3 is TGCAGTGCTACCACTACTAGCGGCCCCTACGAGCAGTACTTC.

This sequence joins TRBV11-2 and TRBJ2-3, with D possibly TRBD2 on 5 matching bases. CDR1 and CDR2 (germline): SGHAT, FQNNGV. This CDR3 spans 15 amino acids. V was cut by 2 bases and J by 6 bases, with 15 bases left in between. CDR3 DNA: TGTGCCAGCAGCTTAAGTAGGGAGTTGGCGGATACGCAGTATTTT. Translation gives CASSLSRELADTQYF.

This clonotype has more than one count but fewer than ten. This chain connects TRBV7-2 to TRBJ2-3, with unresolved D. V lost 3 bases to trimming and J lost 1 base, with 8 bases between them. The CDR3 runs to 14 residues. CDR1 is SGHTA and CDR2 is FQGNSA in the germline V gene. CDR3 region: CASSFSHRTDTQYF. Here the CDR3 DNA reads TGTGCCAGCAGCTTTTCACACCGCACAGATACGCAGTATTTT.

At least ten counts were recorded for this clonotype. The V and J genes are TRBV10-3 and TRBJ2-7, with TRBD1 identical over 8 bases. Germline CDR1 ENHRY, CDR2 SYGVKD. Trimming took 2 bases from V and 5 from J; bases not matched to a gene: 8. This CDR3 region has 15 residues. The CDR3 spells CAISETDRGNHEQYF. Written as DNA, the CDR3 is TGTGCCATCAGTGAGACAGACAGGGGTAACCACGAGCAGTACTTC.

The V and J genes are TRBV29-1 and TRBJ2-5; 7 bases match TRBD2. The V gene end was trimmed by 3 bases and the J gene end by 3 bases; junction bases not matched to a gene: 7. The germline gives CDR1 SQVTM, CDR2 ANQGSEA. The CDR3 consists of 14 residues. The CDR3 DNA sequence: TGCAGCGTTGATTACGCGGGGGTAGAAGAGACCCAGTACTTC. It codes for CSVDYAGVEETQYF. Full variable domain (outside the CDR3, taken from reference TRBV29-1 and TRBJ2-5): SAVISQKPSRDICQRGTSLTIQCQVDSQVTMMFWYRQQPGQSLTLIATANQGSEATYESGFVIDKFPISRPNLTFSTLTVSNMSPEDSSIYLCSVDYAGVEETQYFGPGTRLLVL.

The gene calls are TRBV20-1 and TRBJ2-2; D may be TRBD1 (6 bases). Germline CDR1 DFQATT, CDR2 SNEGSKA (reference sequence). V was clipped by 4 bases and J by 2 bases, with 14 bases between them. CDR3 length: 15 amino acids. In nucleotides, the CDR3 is TGCAGTGCTAAGGGGACAAAATTTAACACCGGGGAGCTGTTTTTT. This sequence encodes CSAKGTKFNTGELFF.

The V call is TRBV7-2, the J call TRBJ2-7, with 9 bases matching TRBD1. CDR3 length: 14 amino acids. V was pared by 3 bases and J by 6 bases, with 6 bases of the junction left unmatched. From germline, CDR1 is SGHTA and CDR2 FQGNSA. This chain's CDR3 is CASSLGTGSFEQYF. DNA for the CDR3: TGTGCCAGCAGCTTGGGGACAGGGAGTTTCGAGCAGTACTTC.

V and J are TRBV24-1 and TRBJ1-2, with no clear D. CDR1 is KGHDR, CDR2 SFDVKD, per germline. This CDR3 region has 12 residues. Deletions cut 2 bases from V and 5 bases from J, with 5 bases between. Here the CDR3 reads CATSDWQYGYTF. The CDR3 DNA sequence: TGTGCCACCAGTGATTGGCAGTATGGCTACACCTTC.

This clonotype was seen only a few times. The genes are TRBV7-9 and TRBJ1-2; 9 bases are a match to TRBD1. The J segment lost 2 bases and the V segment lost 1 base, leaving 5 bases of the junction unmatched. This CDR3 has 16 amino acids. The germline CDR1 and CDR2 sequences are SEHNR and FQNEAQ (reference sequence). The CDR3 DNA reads TGTGCCAGCAGCTTAGGGGGACAGGGATCAAACTATGGCTACACCTTC. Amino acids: CASSLGGQGSNYGYTF.

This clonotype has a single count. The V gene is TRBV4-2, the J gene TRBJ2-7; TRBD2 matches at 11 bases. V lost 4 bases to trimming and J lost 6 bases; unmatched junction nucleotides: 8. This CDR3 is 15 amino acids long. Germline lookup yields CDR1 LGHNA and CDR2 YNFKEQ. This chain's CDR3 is CASSPSGLAVCEQYF. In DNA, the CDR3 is TGTGCCAGCAGCCCATCGGGACTAGCGGTTTGCGAGCAGTACTTC.

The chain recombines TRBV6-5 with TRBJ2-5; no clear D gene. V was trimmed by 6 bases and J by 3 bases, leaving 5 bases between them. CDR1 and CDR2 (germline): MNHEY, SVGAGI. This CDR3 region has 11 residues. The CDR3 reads CASRIEETQYF. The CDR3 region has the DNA TGTGCCAGCAGGATCGAAGAGACCCAGTACTTC.

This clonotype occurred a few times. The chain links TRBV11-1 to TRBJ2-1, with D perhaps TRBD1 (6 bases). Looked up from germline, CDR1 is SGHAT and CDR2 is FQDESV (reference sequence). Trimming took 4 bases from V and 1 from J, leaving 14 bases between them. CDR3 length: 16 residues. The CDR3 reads CASSSKGVPSYNEQFF. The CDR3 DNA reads TGTGCCAGCAGCTCGAAGGGGGTCCCATCCTACAATGAGCAGTTCTTC.

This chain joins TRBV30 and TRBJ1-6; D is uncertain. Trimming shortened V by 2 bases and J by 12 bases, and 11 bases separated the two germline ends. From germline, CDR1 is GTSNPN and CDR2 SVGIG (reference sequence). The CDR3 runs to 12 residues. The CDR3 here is CAWSPGREPLHF. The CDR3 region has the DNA TGTGCCTGGAGTCCGGGAAGAGAACCCCTCCACTTT.